This T cell receptor (beta chain) was identified during a study of T cells after somatic rescue of genetic block. The CDR3 runs to 14 residues. J gave up 5 bases and V 6 bases, and 7 bases lay outside the gene matches. Germline V gene sequence: CDR1 SGDLS, CDR2 YYNGEE. TCRdb's copy holds only in-frame clones and misses some; the assay was immunoSEQ multiplex PCR. The repertoire includes approximately 10,000 clones, less than 85% of them detected once, and roughly 22% sits in the top ten. The V and J genes are TRBV9 and TRBJ2-1; TRBD2 matches at 8 bases. Sequencing was carried out using peripheral blood mononuclear cells (PBMCs). The source is a boy aged 5-17 years. The CDR3 DNA reads as TGTGCCAGCAAGGGTAGCGGGGTCCACAATGAGCAGTTCTTC. Translation: CASKGSGVHNEQFF.